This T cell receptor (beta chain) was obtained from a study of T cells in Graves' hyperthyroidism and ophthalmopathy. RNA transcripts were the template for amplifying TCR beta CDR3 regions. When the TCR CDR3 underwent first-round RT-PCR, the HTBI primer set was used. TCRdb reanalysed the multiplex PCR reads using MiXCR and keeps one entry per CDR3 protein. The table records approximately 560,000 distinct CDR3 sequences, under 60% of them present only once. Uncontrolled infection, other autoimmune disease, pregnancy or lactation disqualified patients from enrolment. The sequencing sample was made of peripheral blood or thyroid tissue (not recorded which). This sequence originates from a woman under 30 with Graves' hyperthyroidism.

The CDR3 loop is CASSFSNEQFF. In DNA form, the CDR3 reads TGTGCCAGCAGCTTTAGCAATGAGCAGTTCTTC. The chain has TRBV7-9 and TRBJ2-5; no definite D call. Judging by the DNA end, TRBJ2-1 fits better; the J call may be wrong. Germline values: CDR1 SEHNR, CDR2 FQNEAQ (reference sequence). This CDR3 region has 11 residues.